This TCR beta chain came from a study of T cells in localized non-small cell lung cancer (dated by TCRdb to the early 2020s). For the wider study: Comparing tumors with uninvolved tumor-adjacent lungs, the study looked at the T cell repertoires of about 240 patients with early-stage NSCLC. The mean age of the NSCLC patients was about 70 years, with 130 or so men and 85 to 110 women. The cohort was made up of 200 to 250 treatment-naive NSCLC patients whose localized lung tumors had been resected.

The immunoSEQ Assay was used to sequence TCR beta CDR3 regions from DNA. Turning to the authors' computational methods: T cell density was computed as TCR beta template counts normalized to usable DNA estimated by amplifying housekeeping genes. Richness was estimated using the preseqR package, with extrapolation to 400,000 templates for PBMC samples and to 120,000 templates for tissue samples. Clonality was defined as one minus Pielou's evenness. Tissue-enriched TCRs were identified by differential abundance testing using productive amino-acid clonotypes, minimum total count 5 and alpha 0.1. The Jaccard Index and the Morisita Overlap Index were used to quantify repertoire overlap between compartments. GLIPH clustered TCR beta CDR3s with public tetramer-defined viral CDR3s; viral motifs required at least three viral sequences plus V-gene enrichment. TCRdb's version of the immuneACCESS table is confined to in-frame rearrangements and falls short of the full clone set. An unresolved V gene accounts for under half of the shortfall where checked; the remainder is of unknown origin. The DNA gave D and trimming, while V, J and clone size come from that table. The sample table lists around 100,000 clones, roughly 87% of them with a count of one. Of the sample, roughly 15% is held by the ten largest clones.

A word on this clone: Its cognate antigen has yet to be identified. Base qualities are not provided; no much larger clone lies one nucleotide away.

CDR1 MGHDK and CDR2 SYGVNS were looked up in the germline V gene. The CDR3 spans 14 residues, from the cysteine through the phenylalanine. The DNA shown is the 42-base CDR3, in frame from base 1. V drops 4 bases and J drops 2 bases, leaving 11 bases in between. At diagnosis, peripheral blood, uninvolved tumor-adjacent lung and tumor were collected and stored as a combination of fresh-frozen and FFPE material. Blood samples were analyzed as peripheral blood mononuclear cells for TCR repertoire profiling. The paper's findings and limits, for the study overall: Because multi-region tumor sequencing was not performed, intratumor heterogeneity could not be ruled out. Because the study design was exploratory, TCR variables were selected using unadjusted p-values without false-discovery rate correction. Of the top 100 tumor clones, a median of approximately 60 were detected in paired uninvolved adjacent lung; 28 were also among that lung's top 100. Uninvolved tumor-adjacent lung showed the highest T cell clonality, higher than tumor, which suggests more focused antigenic responses in the uninvolved tumor-adjacent lung. Longer overall survival was associated with higher blood T cell density, whereas shorter survival was associated with higher adjacent-lung clonality.

The sample here was peripheral blood, taken before any cancer treatment. The origin of this receptor is a man aged 35 to 70 with stage I squamous cell lung carcinoma. This receptor chain uses TRBV25-1 and TRBJ1-2; there is no confident call for the D gene. Here is the DNA: TGTGCCAGCAGTGGACAAATCCAGAACTATGGCTACACCTTC. This sequence encodes CASSGQIQNYGYTF.